This TCR beta chain was captured by sequencing in a study of CXCR3-negative and CXCR3-positive naive CD8 T cells. Via 5' RACE with UMI labels, TRB cDNA libraries were prepared. TCRdb re-called the 5' RACE reads; every CDR3 protein appears as one record, without DNA. The listing records around 140,000 distinct CDR3 sequences. General study findings and limits: Against CXCR3-negative naive cells, CXCR3-positive naive cells showed more hydrophobic TRB CDR3s. Naive cells that were CXCR3-negative or CXCR3-positive used TRBV-TRBJ genes alike, while memory cells diverged.

Comments on this clonotype: Its cognate antigen is unknown.

The sequence was obtained from a human donor in good health. Some clones in this sample may be carry-over from other donors' samples. The sequencing sample was made of naive CXCR3+ CD8+ T cells from blood. Subset denoted: CD45RO-CCR7+CD27+CD95- naive CD8+ T cells expressing CXCR3 (TNR3+).

The CDR3 sequence is CASSHRGQLRSSYEQYF. This sequence joins TRBV18 and TRBJ2-7; TCRdb outputs TRBD1, but without DNA this stays unchecked. Germline V CDR1 and CDR2: KGHSH, LQKENI. The CDR3 is 17 residues long.